Only a few counts were recorded for the clone carrying this T cell receptor beta chain. The sample belongs to a study of blood T cells in healthy people across ages. Through a sample-barcoded 5' primer and a J-beta primer mix, a second PCR was run for about 6 to 11 cycles. TCRdb re-called the 5' RACE reads with MiXCR, one entry per CDR3 protein. The top ten hold 2.1% of the sample, which has over 1.5 million distinct CDR3 sequences, less than 50% seen once. This CDR3 is built from 14 residues. The V end was cut by 1 base, the J end by 0 bases, with 10 bases between. Looked up from germline, CDR1 is DFQATT and CDR2 is SNEGSKA (reference sequence).

The chain carries TRBV20-1 and TRBJ2-7; D may be TRBD1 or TRBD2 (5 bases each). The sequence came from a woman aged 40 to 50 in good health. The sample was blood. CDR3 loop: CSARGEGSSYEQYF. CDR3 in DNA: TGCAGTGCTAGAGGAGAGGGGAGCTCCTACGAGCAGTACTTC.